The entry below describes one T cell receptor (beta chain). The antigen remains undetermined. V trimming: 1 base; J trimming: 5 bases; junction bases outside the gene matches: 11. The CDR3 has 19 amino acids. These data are taken from a study of cytomegalovirus exposure and HLA in healthy donors. Study background: Early release data held 75 million to 100 million unique TCRs from HLA-typed donors. Study-wide points: In a later analysis, a missense DCLRE1C variant was linked to TCR beta V- and J-gene trimming. The study listed roughly 160 cytomegalovirus-associated TCR beta chains. What a later analysis showed was that several of the most significant clusters appeared linked to common viral pathogens.

The PCR was carried out with 60 Vbeta primers and 13 Jbeta primers. The table came from immunoSEQ multiplex PCR; TCRdb's copy has only in-frame clones and leaves some out. The table lists about 190,000 clones, around 67% of them singletons. The sequencing sample was made of PBMCs. J is TRBJ2-1 and V is TRBV6-7; 13 bases are shared with TRBD2. TRBV6-7 is classed as an ORF, of uncertain function. This clonotype was obtained from a woman under 40 in good health and CMV-seropositive. The CDR3 nucleotides read TGTGCCAGCAGTTACTACCGGACTAGCGGGAGAACCCCGCACAATGAGCAGTTCTTC. Translating it yields CASSYYRTSGRTPHNEQFF.